The 11 T cell receptor beta chains below all came from one sample that was sequenced in a study of blood T cell repertoires in COVID-19. Sequencing was performed with immunoSEQ multiplex PCR; in TCRdb, only in-frame clones are kept and a portion is missing. The data hold more than 95,000 clones, with about 88% observed a single time. Sequenced material: peripheral blood. The source is a human donor in a cohort sampled during active COVID-19.

The rearrangement joins TRBV5-1 to TRBJ2-3; 10 nucleotides agree with TRBD1. The CDR3 is made up of 14 amino acids. Germline V gene lookup returns CDR1 SGHRS and CDR2 YFSETQ. J was trimmed by 6 bases and V by 2 bases; bases with no gene match: 3. The chain's CDR3 is CASSFGTGEDTQYF. CDR3 in DNA: TGCGCCAGCAGCTTTGGGACAGGGGAGGATACGCAGTATTTT.

The rearrangement joins TRBV20-1 to TRBJ2-7; 8 bases match TRBD1. Germline V gene data show CDR1 as DFQATT and CDR2 as SNEGSKA (reference sequence). The CDR3 runs to 11 residues. CDR3 amino acids: CRSRQGSEQYF. The CDR3 DNA sequence: TGCAGATCTAGACAGGGGAGCGAGCAGTACTTC.

The chain employs TRBV9 and TRBJ1-3; 7 bases agree with TRBD1. CDR3 length: 14 residues. V dropped 4 bases and J dropped 7; count of bases not matched to a gene: 8. Germline V CDR1 and CDR2: SGDLS, YYNGEE. As DNA, the CDR3 is TGTGCCAGCAGCCCAAGACAGGGTTCGAACACCATATATTTT. Translating gives CASSPRQGSNTIYF.

This clone was observed at least ten times. The chain recombines TRBV7-9 with TRBJ1-6; the D is unclear. Trimming took 2 bases from V and 12 from J, leaving 8 bases between them. Germline values: CDR1 SEHNR, CDR2 FQNEAQ (reference sequence). The CDR3 length is 12 residues. As DNA, the CDR3 is TGTGCCAGCAGCTTACTGGCGGGACCCCTCCACTTT. The encoded protein is CASSLLAGPLHF.

This clone occurred once. This chain connects TRBV5-8 to TRBJ1-4; 7 bases fit TRBD1. Losses at the gene ends were 4 bases for V and 7 bases for J; bases not matched to a gene: 1. This CDR3 comprises 12 residues. Looked up from germline, CDR1 is SGHTS and CDR2 is YDEGEE. CDR3 sequence (DNA): TGTGCCAGCAGCCGACAGGGTGAAAAACTGTTTTTT. Its translation: CASSRQGEKLFF.

This clone has just a few counts. The chain carries TRBV15 and TRBJ2-1, with a tentative D call TRBD2 (6 bases). The CDR3 has 14 amino acids. The germline V and J ends were trimmed by 8 bases and 5 bases, with 16 bases remaining between them. Germline CDR1 reads LNHNV; CDR2 reads YYDKDF (reference sequence). Here the CDR3 reads CATEEGLADNEQFF. The CDR3 DNA reads TGTGCCACCGAGGAGGGCTTAGCGGACAATGAGCAGTTCTTC.

The chain has TRBV15 and TRBJ1-4; no definite D call. Germline V CDR1 and CDR2: LNHNV, YYDKDF (reference sequence). This CDR3 has 13 residues. V lost 0 bases, J lost 5 bases, and 4 bases lay in between. The CDR3 bases are TGTGCCACCAGCAGAGAACGGAATGAAAAACTGTTTTTT. Translated, it gives CATSRERNEKLFF. Supplemented by reference TRBV15 and TRBJ1-4, the full variable domain reads DAMVIQNPRYQVTQFGKPVTLSCSQTLNHNVMYWYQQKSSQAPKLLFHYYDKDFNNEADTPDNFQSRRPNTSFCFLDIRSPGLGDTAMYLCATSRERNEKLFFGSGTQLSVL.

The chain has TRBV19 and TRBJ2-7, with 8 positions matching TRBD2. In germline, CDR1 is LNHDA, CDR2 SQIVND (reference sequence). The trim removed 6 bases at V and 3 bases at J, leaving 7 bases unmatched. CDR3 size: 14 residues. The CDR3 DNA sequence: TGTGCCAGTAGCCCGGGGACTAGTGTCTACGAGCAGTACTTC. It is translated as CASSPGTSVYEQYF.

The rearrangement joins TRBV28 to TRBJ2-5; tentative D call: TRBD2 (6 bases). The CDR3 runs to 15 residues. Deletions cut 2 bases from V and 5 bases from J, with 15 bases between. Per germline, CDR1 MDHEN and CDR2 SYDVKM. This CDR3 reads CASSLRGSLEETQYF. CDR3 DNA: TGTGCCAGCAGTTTACGGGGGAGTTTGGAGGAGACCCAGTACTTC. Looking up the rest from reference TRBV28 and TRBJ2-5 gives the full variable domain: DVKVTQSSRYLVKRTGEKVFLECVQDMDHENMFWYRQDPGLGLRLIYFSYDVKMKEKGDIPEGYSVSREKKERFSLILESASTNQTSMYLCASSLRGSLEETQYFGPGTRLLVL.

The J gene is TRBJ1-2, the V gene TRBV7-9; D remains ambiguous. The germline CDR1 and CDR2 sequences are SEHNR and FQNEAQ (reference sequence). The CDR3 loop spans 14 amino acids. The V and J ends lost 5 bases and 0 bases respectively, with 10 bases between them. Written as DNA, the CDR3 is TGTGCCAGCAGCCTACAGAAGGCTAACTATGGCTACACCTTC. Its protein product is CASSLQKANYGYTF. Based on the CDR3 plus reference TRBV7-9 and TRBJ1-2, the full variable domain is DTGVSQNPRHKITKRGQNVTFRCDPISEHNRLYWYRQTLGQGPEFLTYFQNEAQLEKSRLLSDRFSAERPKGSFSTLEIQRTEQGDSAMYLCASSLQKANYGYTFGSGTRLTVV.

The chain carries TRBV7-9 and TRBJ1-1, with D tentatively TRBD1 (5 bases). With 9 bases removed from V and 0 bases from J, the gap between germline ends came to 8 bases. The CDR3 contains 12 residues. CDR1 SEHNR and CDR2 FQNEAQ come from the germline V gene (reference sequence). This CDR3 reads CARGEVNTEAFF. The CDR3 nucleotides are TGTGCCAGAGGGGAAGTGAACACTGAAGCTTTCTTT.